The 15 T cell receptor beta chains presented below share a single source sample, sequenced in a study of OX40 agonist ivuxolimab in advanced cancers. The repertoire was sequenced with immunoSEQ multiplex PCR; TCRdb's copy has only in-frame clones and lacks some. This sample yields 55,000 to 70,000 clones, of which under 85% are seen a single time; around 3.5% belongs to the top ten. The source material was CD4+ or CD8+ T cells sorted from blood, sampled in a trial of the OX40 agonist ivuxolimab. These receptors all stem from an adult with an advanced solid tumor such as melanoma, head and neck, liver or kidney cancer.

The chain employs TRBV5-5 and TRBJ2-7; the match to TRBD1 covers 8 bases. V was clipped by 4 bases and J by 3 bases; unmatched bases: 12. This CDR3 has 16 residues. Germline CDR1 SGHKS, CDR2 YYEKEE (reference sequence). The CDR3 loop is CASSLRPGTGVYEQYF. CDR3 DNA: TGTGCCAGCAGCCTAAGGCCCGGGACAGGAGTCTACGAGCAGTACTTC.

The chain is built from TRBV10-3 and TRBJ2-6; maybe TRBD1 (6 bases). Deletions cut 2 bases from V and 3 bases from J, with 14 bases between. CDR1 and CDR2 from the germline V gene are ENHRY and SYGVKD. The CDR3 is 17 amino acids. This CDR3 reads CAISEGTSYSGANVLTF. The CDR3 DNA reads TGTGCCATCAGTGAGGGGACATCCTACAGTGGGGCCAACGTCCTGACTTTC.

The V and J genes are TRBV28 and TRBJ1-5; D unresolved. Germline loops: CDR1 MDHEN, CDR2 SYDVKM. The CDR3 runs to 12 residues. Trimming cost V 6 bases and J 6 bases, with 9 bases left between them. The CDR3 nucleotides read TGTGCCAGCAGCCCCCCGCTTCAGCCCCAGCATTTT. This translates into CASSPPLQPQHF.

This clone was seen only a few times. The rearrangement links TRBV30 to TRBJ1-1; no definite D call. CDR1 is GTSNPN and CDR2 is SVGIG in the germline V gene (reference sequence). CDR3 length: 13 amino acids. V shed 0 bases and J shed 4 bases, with 9 bases lying between them. CDR3: CAWSVGQTTEAFF. Here the CDR3 DNA reads TGTGCCTGGAGTGTCGGCCAGACCACTGAAGCTTTCTTT.

V is TRBV6-1 and J is TRBJ2-3, with D hard to call. The germline V gene has CDR1 MNHNS and CDR2 SASEGT. CDR3 size: 12 residues. V lost 6 bases to trimming and J lost 10 bases, with 14 bases between them. In nucleotides, the CDR3 is TGTGCCAGCAGGCCTAGTTTATCCGCGCAGTATTTT. Translation gives CASRPSLSAQYF.

This chain links TRBV7-3 with TRBJ2-2; 8 bases line up with TRBD1. V was clipped by 5 bases and J by 2 bases; unmatched bases: 4. This CDR3 is built from 15 residues. Germline V gene data show CDR1 as SGHTA and CDR2 as FQGTGA. CDR3 sequence reads: CASSRGQENTGELFF. CDR3 nucleotide sequence: TGTGCCAGCAGCCGGGGACAGGAAAACACCGGGGAGCTGTTTTTT.

This clone was counted between two and nine times. V usage is TRBV9 and J usage is TRBJ2-5; 7 positions agree with TRBD1. Trimming took 4 bases from V and 4 from J; bases not matched to a gene: 7. Per the germline V gene, CDR1 is SGDLS and CDR2 is YYNGEE. The CDR3 is 14 residues long. The CDR3 nucleotides read TGTGCCAGCAGCCCCGGGACAGAAAGAGAGACCCAGTACTTC. This sequence encodes CASSPGTERETQYF. Complete variable domain (other parts from reference TRBV9 and TRBJ2-5): DSGVTQTPKHLITATGQRVTLRCSPRSGDLSVYWYQQSLDQGLQFLIQYYNGEERAKGNILERFSAQQFPDLHSELNLSSLELGDSALYFCASSPGTERETQYFGPGTRLLVL.

The chain employs TRBV7-8 and TRBJ2-3; D uncertain. Trimming removed 5 bases at V and 5 bases at J, with 20 bases between. CDR1 and CDR2 from the germline V gene are SGHVS and FQNEAQ. CDR3 size: 16 residues. The CDR3 DNA follows: TGTGCCAGCAGCGGCCCGGCGACCGACCTAGTAGATACGCAGTATTTT. The encoded protein is CASSGPATDLVDTQYF.

The chain links TRBV7-2 to TRBJ2-3, with D perhaps being TRBD1 or TRBD2 (5 bases each). Germline V gene sequence: CDR1 SGHTA, CDR2 FQGNSA. The CDR3 spans 15 residues. V was clipped by 0 bases and J by 0 bases, with 7 bases between them. The CDR3 DNA reads TGTGCCAGCAGCTTAGCGTGGGGGAGCACAGATACGCAGTATTTT. It specifies CASSLAWGSTDTQYF.

V gene TRBV2 combines with J gene TRBJ2-1; the D gene is possibly TRBD2 (5 bases). V dropped 7 bases and J dropped 6 bases, with 13 bases sitting between them. Per germline, CDR1 SNHLY and CDR2 FYNNEI. CDR3 size: 13 residues. Here the CDR3 DNA reads TGTGCCAGCATGTGGGAGTTCCTCAATGAGCAGTTCTTC. Translating gives CASMWEFLNEQFF.

The chain uses TRBV10-3 and TRBJ2-4; the D is unclear. The V end was cut by 2 bases, the J end by 3 bases, with 8 bases between. Looked up from germline, CDR1 is ENHRY and CDR2 is SYGVKD. This CDR3 region has 14 residues. CDR3 protein: CAISEPLGKNIQYF. For the CDR3, the DNA is TGTGCCATCAGTGAGCCCTTAGGCAAAAACATTCAGTACTTC.

The chain combines TRBV5-1 with TRBJ1-1, with D perhaps TRBD1 (6 bases). This CDR3 spans 16 amino acids. Germline V gene data show CDR1 as SGHRS and CDR2 as YFSETQ. V lost 7 bases and J lost 0, with 19 bases in between. CDR3 nucleotides: TGCGCCAGCTGGGGCCCGGCAGGGGCGGTGAACACTGAAGCTTTCTTT. As protein: CASWGPAGAVNTEAFF.

This chain uses TRBV5-4 with TRBJ1-2; possibly TRBD1 for D (5 bases). Germline CDR1 SGHNT, CDR2 YYREEE (reference sequence). The CDR3 contains 12 residues. V dropped 1 base and J dropped 8 bases, with 9 bases sitting between them. CDR3 DNA sequence: TGTGCCAGCAGCTTGCTAGGGACCGGCTACACCTTC. Protein sequence: CASSLLGTGYTF.

The CDR3 region is CASSPLPGAATDSQHF. The CDR3 coding sequence is TGTGCCAGCAGTCCCCTCCCTGGGGCAGCCACTGATTCCCAGCATTTT. The V gene is TRBV28, the J gene TRBJ1-5, with TRBD1 as a possible D gene (5 bases). V was trimmed by 5 bases and J by 11 bases, leaving 25 bases between them. Germline lookup yields CDR1 MDHEN and CDR2 SYDVKM. The CDR3 spans 16 residues.

The chain has TRBV20-1 and TRBJ1-1; the D is unclear. The CDR3 runs to 11 residues. CDR1 and CDR2 (germline): DFQATT, SNEGSKA (reference sequence). V was clipped by 3 bases and J by 5 bases, with 7 bases between them. CDR3 protein: CSASRKTEAFF. CDR3 sequence (DNA): TGCAGTGCTAGTAGGAAGACTGAAGCTTTCTTT.